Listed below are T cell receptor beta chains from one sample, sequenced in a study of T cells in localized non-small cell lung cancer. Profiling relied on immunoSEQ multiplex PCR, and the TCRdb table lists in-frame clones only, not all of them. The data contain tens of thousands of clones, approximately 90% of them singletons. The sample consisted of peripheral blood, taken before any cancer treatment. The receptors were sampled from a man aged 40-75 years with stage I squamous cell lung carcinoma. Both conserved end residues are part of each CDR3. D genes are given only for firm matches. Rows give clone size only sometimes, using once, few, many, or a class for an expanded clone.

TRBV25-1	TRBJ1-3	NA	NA	CASSESRPSRGSGNTIYF	TGTGCCAGCAGTGAATCCAGGCCTAGTCGGGGCTCTGGAAACACCATATATTTT
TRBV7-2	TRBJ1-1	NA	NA	CASSSGLREGTEAFF	TGTGCCAGCAGCTCGGGGTTAAGGGAGGGCACTGAAGCTTTCTTT
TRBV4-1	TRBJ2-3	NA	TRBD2	CASSAGTSGDTDTQYF	TGCGCCAGCAGTGCCGGGACTAGCGGAGATACAGATACGCAGTATTTT
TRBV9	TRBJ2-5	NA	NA	CASSSPRRQAMMEGTQYF	TGTGCCAGCAGCAGCCCACGCAGGCAAGCTATGATGGAAGGGACCCAGTACTTC
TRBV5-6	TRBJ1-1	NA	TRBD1	CASSWDRGTEAFF	TGTGCCAGCAGCTGGGACAGGGGAACTGAAGCTTTCTTT
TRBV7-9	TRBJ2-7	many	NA	CASSSDASSYEQYF	TGTGCCAGCAGCTCGGACGCGAGCTCCTACGAGCAGTACTTC
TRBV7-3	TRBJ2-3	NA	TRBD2	CASSSWGGRELTDTQYF	TGTGCCAGCAGCTCCTGGGGTGGGCGGGAGTTAACAGATACGCAGTATTTT
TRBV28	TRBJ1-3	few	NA	CASGGADSGNTIYF	TGTGCCAGTGGAGGTGCAGACTCTGGAAACACCATATATTTT
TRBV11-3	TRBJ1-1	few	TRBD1	CASSSLDRGRRTEAFF	TGTGCCAGCAGCTCCTTAGACAGGGGGCGGAGGACTGAAGCTTTCTTT
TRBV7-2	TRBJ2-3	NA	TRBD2	CASSLLAAPDTQYF	TGTGCCAGCAGCTTACTAGCGGCCCCAGATACGCAGTATTTT
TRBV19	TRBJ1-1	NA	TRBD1	CASSVQGSLAEAFF	TGTGCCAGTAGTGTACAGGGGTCGTTGGCTGAAGCTTTCTTT
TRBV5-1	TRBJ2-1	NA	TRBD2	CASSFRKVAGVFYEQFF	TGCGCCAGCAGCTTTCGGAAAGTAGCGGGAGTATTTTATGAGCAGTTCTTC
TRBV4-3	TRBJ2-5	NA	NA	CASSQGTVQETQYF	TGCGCCAGCAGCCAAGGGACAGTCCAAGAGACCCAGTACTTC
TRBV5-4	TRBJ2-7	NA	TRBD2	CASSSPGTRGLVEQYF	TGTGCCAGCAGCTCCCCCGGGACTAGGGGACTAGTCGAGCAGTACTTC
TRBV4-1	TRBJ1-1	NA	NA	CASSQVVGRLEAFF	TGCGCCAGCAGCCAAGTCGTCGGTAGGCTTGAAGCTTTCTTT
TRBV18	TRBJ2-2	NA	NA	CASSWDVNTGELFF	TGTGCCAGCTCTTGGGACGTGAACACCGGGGAGCTGTTTTTT
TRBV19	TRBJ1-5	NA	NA	CASSPQGREQPQHF	TGTGCCAGTAGTCCCCAGGGCAGGGAACAGCCCCAGCATTTT
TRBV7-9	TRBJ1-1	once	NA	CASSLEGGGTEAFF	TGTGCCAGCAGCTTGGAGGGAGGAGGCACTGAAGCTTTCTTT
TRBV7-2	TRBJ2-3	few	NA	CASSPLATDTQYF	TGTGCCAGCAGCCCCCTAGCTACAGATACGCAGTATTTT
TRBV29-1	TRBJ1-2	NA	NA	CSVEDRVKGPGGYTF	TGCAGCGTTGAAGATCGGGTGAAGGGGCCGGGTGGCTACACCTTC
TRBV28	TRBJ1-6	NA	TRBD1	CASKQGDSPLHF	TGTGCCAGCAAGCAGGGGGATTCACCCCTCCACTTT
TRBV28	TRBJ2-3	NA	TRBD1	CASSPSGTGGDLGVTDTQYF	TGTGCCAGCAGTCCATCCGGGACAGGGGGAGATCTGGGAGTCACAGATACGCAGTATTTT
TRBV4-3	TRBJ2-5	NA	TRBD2	CASSQDLAGGLDF	TGCGCCAGCAGCCAAGATCTAGCGGGAGGGCTCGACTTC
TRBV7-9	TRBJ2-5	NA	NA	CASSLLSYETQYF	TGTGCCAGCAGCTTATTAAGTTATGAGACCCAGTACTTC
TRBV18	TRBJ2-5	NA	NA	CASSLPGTSRETQYF	TGTGCCAGCTCACTGCCCGGGACATCGAGGGAGACCCAGTACTTC
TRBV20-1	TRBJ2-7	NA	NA	CSAKDYEQYF	TGCAGTGCCAAGGACTACGAGCAGTACTTC
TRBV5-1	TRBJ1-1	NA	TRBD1	CASSYDREEAFF	TGCGCCAGCAGTTACGACAGGGAAGAAGCTTTCTTT
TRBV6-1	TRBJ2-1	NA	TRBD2	CASSEIAGGHLGNEQFF	TGTGCCAGCAGTGAGATAGCGGGAGGCCACCTTGGGAATGAGCAGTTCTTC
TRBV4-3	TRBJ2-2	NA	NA	CASSQDRAGITGELFF	TGCGCCAGCAGCCAAGATCGGGCGGGGATCACCGGGGAGCTGTTTTTT
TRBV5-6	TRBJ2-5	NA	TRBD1	CASNHRGQQETQYF	TGTGCCAGCAACCACCGGGGACAGCAAGAGACCCAGTACTTC
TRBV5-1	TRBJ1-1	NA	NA	CASSLWDSTEAFF	TGCGCCAGCAGCTTGTGGGATTCCACTGAAGCTTTCTTT
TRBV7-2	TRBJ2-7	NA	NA	CASSLGDARSYEQYF	TGTGCCAGCAGCTTAGGGGACGCGCGCTCCTACGAGCAGTACTTC
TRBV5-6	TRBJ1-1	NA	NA	CASSLALWREDTEAFF	TGTGCCAGCAGCTTAGCCTTGTGGAGGGAGGACACTGAAGCTTTCTTT
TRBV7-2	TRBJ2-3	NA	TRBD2	CASGPQISGSLDTQYF	TGTGCCAGCGGCCCCCAGATTAGCGGGAGTCTAGATACGCAGTATTTT
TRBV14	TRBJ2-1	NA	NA	CASSQDLRSYNEQFF	TGTGCCAGCAGCCAAGATTTACGAAGTTACAATGAGCAGTTCTTC
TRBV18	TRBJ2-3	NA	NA	CASSPRYSTEDTQYF	TGTGCCAGCTCACCAAGGTACAGCACCGAGGATACGCAGTATTTT
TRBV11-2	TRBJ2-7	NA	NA	CASSVPKGEGSVEQYF	TGTGCCAGCAGCGTACCCAAAGGGGAAGGGAGCGTCGAGCAGTACTTC
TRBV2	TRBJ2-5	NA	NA	CASQNVGLSETQYF	TGTGCCAGCCAAAACGTGGGGCTATCAGAGACCCAGTACTTC
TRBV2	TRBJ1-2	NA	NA	CASSESASSFYGYTF	TGTGCCAGCAGTGAATCGGCCTCCTCCTTCTATGGCTACACCTTC
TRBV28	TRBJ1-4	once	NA	CASSLSGVTNEKLFF	TGTGCCAGCAGTTTATCTGGTGTCACTAATGAAAAACTGTTTTTT
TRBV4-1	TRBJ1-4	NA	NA	CASSQGRANEKLFF	TGCGCCAGCAGCCAGGGCAGGGCTAATGAAAAACTGTTTTTT
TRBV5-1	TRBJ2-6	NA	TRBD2	CASSWTSGNSGANVLTF	TGCGCCAGCAGCTGGACTAGCGGGAATTCCGGGGCCAACGTCCTGACTTTC